These 13 T cell receptor beta chains were sequenced from one sample in a study of HIV-infected patients and healthy controls. Roughly three months, about 14 weeks, into antiretroviral therapy, follow-up blood was collected. All unsorted peripheral T cells were captured because whole blood was used without fractionation. Reverse transcription used roughly 450 ng RNA and constant-region primers for alpha and beta. Using multiplexing indices, alpha and beta chain libraries were generated apart by chain-specific third strand synthesis. TCRdb reprocessed the 5' RACE reads via MiXCR and lists one record per CDR3 protein. The sample lists some 8,100 distinct CDR3 sequences, roughly 6.3% seen once, with around 20% in the top ten. The sequences come from blood, collected during antiretroviral therapy. These receptors originate from an adult with HIV infection.

This clonotype showed up many times. Within a library made for alpha chains, this beta chain is off target, and its count is uninformative. V and J are TRBV6-1 and TRBJ2-2, with D unresolved. In germline, CDR1 is MNHNS, CDR2 SASEGT. This CDR3 is 14 amino acids long. Deletions cut 2 bases from V and 8 bases from J, with 12 bases between. For the CDR3, the DNA is TGTGCCAGCAGTGAAATACTTCCAGGAGGGGAGCTGTTTTTT. Translation gives CASSEILPGGELFF.

This clonotype was observed many times. The library was prepared for alpha chains; this beta chain is a stray read, so its frequency means little. This rearrangement joins TRBV19 to TRBJ2-3; the match to TRBD1 covers 9 bases. Germline assignment: CDR1 LNHDA and CDR2 SQIVND (reference sequence). V was pared by 8 bases and J by 2 bases, with 5 bases of the junction left unmatched. This CDR3 region has 14 residues. CDR3 sequence: CASGGQGYTDTQYF. For the CDR3, the DNA is TGTGCCAGTGGGGGACAGGGATACACAGATACGCAGTATTTT.

This clonotype was detected many times. Being off target in a library aimed at alpha chains, this beta chain has a size of little meaning. The chain couples TRBV10-1 to TRBJ2-3; D is ambiguous. Germline V CDR1 and CDR2: WNHNN, SYGVQD (reference sequence). This CDR3 is built from 14 residues. V lost 0 bases and J lost 4, with 8 bases in between. In DNA form, the CDR3 reads TGCGCCAGCAGTGAGTCGGGTGGGCCAGATACGCAGTATTTT. It encodes CASSESGGPDTQYF.

This clonotype was counted ten times or more. This beta chain is a stray read from a library made for alpha chains; its abundance is not meaningful. This chain links TRBV7-2 with TRBJ2-7; D might be TRBD2 (5 bases). The CDR3 extends over 14 amino acids. Germline V gene data show CDR1 as SGHTA and CDR2 as FQGNSA. V was trimmed by 3 bases and J by 8 bases, leaving 17 bases between them. This CDR3 is CASSFPVDGVQQYF. The CDR3 coding sequence is TGTGCCAGCAGCTTCCCGGTGGACGGGGTCCAGCAGTACTTC.

This clonotype was counted at least ten times. This beta chain is a stray read from a library made for alpha chains; its abundance is not meaningful. CDR3 nucleotides: TGTGCCAGCAGCCAAGATAGGACGGGACTTGGCACAGATACGCAGTATTTT. This sequence encodes CASSQDRTGLGTDTQYF. This chain links TRBV14 with TRBJ2-3, with D possibly matching TRBD2 (6 bases). V lost 0 bases to trimming and J lost 1 base, with 14 bases between them. Germline CDR1 is SGHDN and CDR2 is FVKESK. The CDR3 has 17 residues.

Concerning this clonotype itself: This beta chain is a stray sequence in a library constructed for alpha chains; its clone size is not meaningful. The chain links TRBV29-1 to TRBJ2-2, with 12 bases identical to TRBD2. Germline CDR1 is SQVTM and CDR2 is ANQGSEA. Germline trimming cut 8 bases from V and 3 bases from J; bases unmatched to any gene: 4. This CDR3 spans 14 amino acids. This chain's CDR3 is CSIRTSGDTGELFF. The CDR3, as DNA: TGCAGCATACGGACTAGCGGGGACACCGGGGAGCTGTTTTTT.

This clonotype was seen ten or more times. The library was built for alpha chains, so this beta chain is an off-target read and its size means little. The chain employs TRBV3-1 and TRBJ2-5; unclear D gene. Trimming left V 8 bases short and J 3 bases short, with 13 bases between. Germline V gives CDR1 LGHDT, CDR2 YNNKEL (reference sequence). The CDR3 length is 13 residues. CDR3 protein: CASVLGGEETQYF. The CDR3 region has the DNA TGTGCCAGCGTATTGGGCGGAGAAGAGACCCAGTACTTC.

There are a few counts of this clonotype. This beta chain is a stray sequence in a library constructed for alpha chains; its clone size is not meaningful. The rearrangement joins TRBV4-2 to TRBJ2-7, with D possibly matching TRBD2 (6 bases). Trimming took 1 base from V and 1 from J, leaving 17 bases between them. Per germline, CDR1 LGHNA and CDR2 YNFKEQ. The CDR3 is 17 amino acids. The CDR3 region is CASSQVGSAGYSYEQYF. The CDR3 coding sequence is TGTGCCAGCAGCCAAGTAGGGTCGGCGGGGTATTCCTACGAGCAGTACTTC.

This clonotype showed up many times. The library was designed around alpha chains, so this beta chain is a stray read whose abundance carries little weight. The V call is TRBV7-3, the J call TRBJ2-1; D gene ambiguous. Germline CDR1 and CDR2: SGHTA and FQGTGA. V was cut by 5 bases and J by 3 bases, with 11 bases left in between. This CDR3 has 14 amino acids. The CDR3 spells CASSPRPDYNEQFF. CDR3 sequence (DNA): TGTGCCAGCAGCCCCCGCCCAGACTACAATGAGCAGTTCTTC. The variable domain in full, completed from reference TRBV7-3 and TRBJ2-1, reads GAGVSQTPSNKVTEKGKYVELRCDPISGHTALYWYRQSLGQGPEFLIYFQGTGAADDSGLPNDRFFAVRPEGSVSTLKIQRTERGDSAVYLCASSPRPDYNEQFFGPGTRLTVL.

Notes on this clonotype: This beta chain turned up in a library designed for alpha chains; as an off-target read, its abundance says little. This chain links TRBV2 with TRBJ2-1; 12 bases match TRBD2. The CDR3 runs 15 residues. V was pared by 8 bases and J by 10 bases, with 12 bases of the junction left unmatched. The germline gives CDR1 SNHLY, CDR2 FYNNEI. CDR3 region: CASQASGGVVGEQFF. CDR3 sequence (DNA): TGTGCCAGCCAAGCTAGCGGGGGGGTCGTGGGGGAGCAGTTCTTC.

By frequency in the sample, this clonotype is medium-sized. This beta chain was picked up by a library intended for alpha chains and is off target, so its count carries little meaning. The chain links TRBV5-1 to TRBJ2-4; maybe TRBD1 (6 bases). There are 16 residues in the CDR3. Looked up from germline, CDR1 is SGHRS and CDR2 is YFSETQ. V shed 4 bases and J shed 0 bases, with 14 bases lying between them. The CDR3 sequence is CASSPGQTLAKNIQYF. The CDR3 DNA reads as TGCGCCAGCAGCCCCGGACAGACTCTAGCCAAAAACATTCAGTACTTC.

This clonotype is deemed medium-sized. With the library built for alpha chains, this beta chain is off target and its frequency is not meaningful. The rearrangement uses TRBV5-1 and TRBJ1-1, with D hard to call. Trimming shortened V by 7 bases and J by 11 bases, and 12 bases separated the two germline ends. The CDR3 consists of 10 residues. Germline-derived CDR1 and CDR2 are SGHRS and YFSETQ. The CDR3 loop is CASERAWAFF. The CDR3 DNA follows: TGCGCCAGCGAGAGGGCTTGGGCTTTCTTT.

By frequency in the sample, this clonotype is medium-sized. For a library built for alpha chains, this beta chain is a stray read; little rests on its size. The gene calls are TRBV29-1 and TRBJ2-5; 7 bases fit TRBD1. The CDR3 has 14 residues. J was trimmed by 1 base and V by 5 bases; bases with no gene match: 7. Germline V CDR1 and CDR2: SQVTM, ANQGSEA. CDR3: CSVWVNRGQETQYF. Written as DNA, the CDR3 is TGCAGCGTTTGGGTAAACAGGGGCCAAGAGACCCAGTACTTC.